One and the same sample provided the 6 T cell receptor beta chains below, sequenced in a study of technical replicates of blood from a handful of donors. Assay used: immunoSEQ multiplex PCR; TCRdb lists only in-frame clones, some missing. The sample carries around 83,000 clones, roughly 92% recorded once. Sequencing used T cells isolated from PBMCs. These receptors were collected from a human donor in good health.

J is TRBJ2-7 and V is TRBV27, with a weak D call TRBD1 (6 bases). The CDR3 length is 13 residues. Germline V gene lookup returns CDR1 MNHEY and CDR2 SMNVEV (reference sequence). Trimming pared 5 bases from V and 5 bases from J, leaving 13 bases between. CDR3 in DNA: TGTGCCAGCAGTCCACAGAGGGGGAACGAGCAGTACTTC. It encodes CASSPQRGNEQYF.

The chain couples TRBV21-1 to TRBJ2-1; the table assigns TRBD1, which was not confirmed against the DNA. TRBV21-1 is classified as a pseudogene. The CDR3 consists of 18 residues. Written as DNA, the CDR3 is TGTGCCAGCAGCAATTTCGTCCCAGGCGTTTTCTCCTACAATGAGCAGTTCTTC. Amino acids: CASSNFVPGVFSYNEQFF.

This chain uses TRBV7-8 with TRBJ2-3; D not certain. The germline gives CDR1 SGHVS, CDR2 FQNEAQ. V was trimmed by 1 base and J by 5 bases, leaving 4 bases between them. The CDR3 spans 12 residues. The CDR3 DNA reads as TGTGCCAGCAGCTTAGTAGTAGATACGCAGTATTTT. Its protein is CASSLVVDTQYF.

This clone has a single count. The J gene is TRBJ1-6, the V gene TRBV4-2; D remains unclear. Trimming left V 1 base short and J 10 bases short, with 8 bases between. The CDR3 consists of 13 residues. From germline, CDR1 is LGHNA and CDR2 YNFKEQ. The CDR3 loop is CASSQAGLSPLHF. In DNA form, the CDR3 reads TGTGCCAGCAGCCAAGCGGGTTTATCACCCCTCCACTTT.

The chain employs TRBV19 and TRBJ1-5; tentatively, D is TRBD1 (5 bases). The germline V gene has CDR1 LNHDA and CDR2 SQIVND (reference sequence). V was clipped by 5 bases and J by 8 bases, with 10 bases between them. The CDR3 consists of 12 residues. The chain's CDR3 is CASSGWGEPQHF. In DNA, the CDR3 is TGTGCCAGTAGTGGCTGGGGGGAGCCCCAGCATTTT.

This clone was observed a single time. The chain has TRBV5-4 and TRBJ1-1; the D gene is possibly TRBD1 (5 bases). The germline gives CDR1 SGHNT, CDR2 YYREEE (reference sequence). The length of the CDR3 is 16 residues. Trimming removed 4 bases at V and 5 bases at J, with 21 bases between. CDR3 sequence reads: CASSLGVRGNRTEAFF. DNA for the CDR3: TGTGCCAGCAGCCTAGGTGTGCGGGGCAATAGGACTGAAGCTTTCTTT.